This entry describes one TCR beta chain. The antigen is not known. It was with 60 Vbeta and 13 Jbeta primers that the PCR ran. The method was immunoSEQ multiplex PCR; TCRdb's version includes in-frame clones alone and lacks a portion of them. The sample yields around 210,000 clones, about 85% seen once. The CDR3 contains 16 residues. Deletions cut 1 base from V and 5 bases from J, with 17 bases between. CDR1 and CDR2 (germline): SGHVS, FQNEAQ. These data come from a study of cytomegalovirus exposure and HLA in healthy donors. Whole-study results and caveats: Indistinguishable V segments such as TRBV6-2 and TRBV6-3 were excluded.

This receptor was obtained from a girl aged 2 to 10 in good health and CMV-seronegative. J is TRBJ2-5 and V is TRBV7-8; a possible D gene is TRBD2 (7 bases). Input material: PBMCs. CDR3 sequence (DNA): TGTGCCAGCAGCTTAGTGTCCGCGGGGGCTTGGGAGACCCAGTACTTC. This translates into CASSLVSAGAWETQYF.